Shown below are 13 T cell receptor beta chains from a single sample sequenced in a study of CD8 T cells in ankylosing spondylitis. Points from the study as a whole: Seemingly distinctive of ankylosing spondylitis blood was a TCR beta motif formed by eight highly homologous variants.

TCRdb re-called the 5' RACE reads through MiXCR, storing one row per CDR3 protein. The table shows about 330,000 distinct CDR3 sequences, with roughly 8% occurring only once. For these TCRs, the target antigens are not known. The sequenced sample consisted of blood, either unsorted or a sorted T cell fraction (not recorded which). The receptors originated from a male donor with ankylosing spondylitis.

This clonotype has a handful of counts. One junction end disagrees with the germline gene, perhaps due to a read error. The CDR3 spells CASSLTRTSDEQFF. The CDR3 nucleotides are TGTGCTAGCAGCTTAACCAGGACTAGCGATGAGCAGTTCTTC. The chain couples TRBV7-7 to TRBJ2-1, with 9 bases matching TRBD2. The CDR3 is made up of 14 amino acids. Germline values: CDR1 SSHAT, CDR2 FNYEAQ (reference sequence).

This clonotype was counted only a few times. The chain uses TRBV4-3 and TRBJ2-1; no clear D. The CDR3 contains 16 residues. Trimming removed 0 bases at V and 5 bases at J, with 14 bases between. Germline-derived CDR1 and CDR2 are LGHNA and YSLEER. CDR3 in amino acids: CASSQERLKRDNEQFF. The CDR3, as DNA: TGCGCCAGCAGCCAAGAACGGCTCAAAAGGGACAATGAGCAGTTCTTC.

The J gene is TRBJ2-1, the V gene TRBV6-2 or TRBV6-3; perhaps TRBD1 as D (5 bases). V lost 5 bases and J 14 bases, leaving 25 bases between the germline ends. CDR1 is MNHEY and CDR2 is SVGEGT in the germline V gene. The CDR3 runs 15 residues. The DNA for the CDR3 is TGTGCCAGCAGTGACCAGGGTGGTGTGGGCTGGGGAAAGTTCTTC. It yields the protein CASSDQGGVGWGKFF.

This clonotype turned up a few times. V and J are TRBV2 and TRBJ2-7; D is possibly TRBD2 (6 bases). Germline assignment: CDR1 SNHLY and CDR2 FYNNEI. The CDR3 extends over 10 amino acids. Trimming shortened V by 8 bases and J by 7 bases, and 9 bases separated the two germline ends. This chain's CDR3 is CASSGREQYF. The CDR3 coding sequence is TGTGCCAGCTCAGGGAGGGAGCAGTACTTC.

The rearrangement links TRBV10-3 to TRBJ2-5, with 10 bases lining up with TRBD1. The CDR3 is 13 residues long. V lost 4 bases, J lost 4 bases, and 0 bases stayed unmatched. CDR1 and CDR2 from the germline V gene are ENHRY and SYGVKD. This CDR3 is CAISGTGGETQYF. The CDR3 bases are TGTGCCATCAGTGGGACAGGGGGAGAGACCCAGTACTTC.

This clonotype has a handful of counts. This chain joins TRBV19 and TRBJ1-1; D ambiguous. Trimming removed 3 bases from V and 4 bases from J, with 9 bases in between. Germline V gives CDR1 LNHDA, CDR2 SQIVND (reference sequence). The CDR3 sequence is 13 residues long. CDR3 loop: CASSIVVTTEAFF. The CDR3 coding sequence is TGTGCCAGTAGTATCGTCGTTACCACTGAAGCTTTCTTT.

J is TRBJ1-6 and V is TRBV12-3 or TRBV12-4; maybe TRBD1 (6 bases). The ends were cut back, 1 base at V and 8 bases at J, with 9 bases in the middle. CDR3 length: 14 amino acids. This CDR3 is CASSLGWGHSPLHF. DNA of the CDR3: TGTGCCAGCAGTTTAGGCTGGGGGCATTCACCCCTCCACTTT.

In this sample, this clonotype turned up many times. The V call is TRBV7-9, the J call TRBJ2-1; TRBD2 matches 7 bases. V was clipped by 8 bases and J by 5 bases; unmatched bases: 6. Germline values: CDR1 SEHNR, CDR2 FQNEAQ (reference sequence). The CDR3 loop spans 13 amino acids. CDR3 in DNA: TGTGCCAGCGCGGGGGTCTGGGACAATGAGCAGTTCTTC. Translated, it gives CASAGVWDNEQFF. Variable domain in full (rest from reference TRBV7-9 and TRBJ2-1): DTGVSQNPRHKITKRGQNVTFRCDPISEHNRLYWYRQTLGQGPEFLTYFQNEAQLEKSRLLSDRFSAERPKGSFSTLEIQRTEQGDSAMYLCASAGVWDNEQFFGPGTRLTVL.

This clonotype turned up a few times. The chain is built from TRBV7-2 and TRBJ2-5; 7 nucleotides agree with TRBD2. Germline lookup yields CDR1 SGHTA and CDR2 FQGNSA. V gave up 5 bases and J gave up 2 bases; unmatched junction bases: 11. This CDR3 contains 16 residues. The CDR3 loop is CASSGGLVGFQETQYF. In DNA form, the CDR3 reads TGTGCCAGCAGCGGAGGACTAGTGGGATTTCAAGAGACCCAGTACTTC.

This clonotype was detected a few times. The chain recombines TRBV5-4 with TRBJ2-7; the D gene is possibly TRBD1 (5 bases). Germline assignment: CDR1 SGHNT and CDR2 YYREEE (reference sequence). V was shortened by 0 bases and J by 5 bases, with 15 bases between the two germline ends. The CDR3 is 15 amino acids. The CDR3 nucleotides read TGTGCCAGCAGCTTGGCAGGTGCCAGGGCCCACGAGCAGTACTTC. Amino acids: CASSLAGARAHEQYF.

This clonotype has a handful of counts. DNA of the CDR3: TGTGCCACCCCCCGGGACGTGGAGACCCAGTACTTC. Translating gives CATPRDVETQYF. The V and J genes are TRBV24-1 and TRBJ2-5; D possibly matches TRBD1 or TRBD2 (5 bases each). CDR3 length: 12 residues. Trimming removed 9 bases at V and 5 bases at J, with 12 bases between. Per germline, CDR1 KGHDR and CDR2 SFDVKD.

In its sample, this clonotype was seen a few times. V usage is TRBV15 and J usage is TRBJ2-6, with D uncertain. The CDR3 is made up of 16 amino acids. Germline-derived CDR1 and CDR2 are LNHNV and YYDKDF (reference sequence). The V end lost 5 bases, the J end lost 0 bases, and 11 bases lay between the germline ends. The DNA of the CDR3 is TGTGCCACCAGCTTCGACGCCCACTCTGGGGCCAACGTCCTGACTTTC. Protein sequence: CATSFDAHSGANVLTF.

This clonotype showed up many times. The rearrangement uses TRBV6-5 and TRBJ2-6, with a weak D call TRBD1 (5 bases). The CDR3 is 15 residues long. V lost 2 bases, J lost 0 bases, and 5 bases lay in between. Germline CDR1 is MNHEY and CDR2 is SVGAGI. CDR3 residues: CASSYDSSGANVLTF. DNA of the CDR3: TGTGCCAGCAGTTACGACAGCTCTGGGGCCAACGTCCTGACTTTC.